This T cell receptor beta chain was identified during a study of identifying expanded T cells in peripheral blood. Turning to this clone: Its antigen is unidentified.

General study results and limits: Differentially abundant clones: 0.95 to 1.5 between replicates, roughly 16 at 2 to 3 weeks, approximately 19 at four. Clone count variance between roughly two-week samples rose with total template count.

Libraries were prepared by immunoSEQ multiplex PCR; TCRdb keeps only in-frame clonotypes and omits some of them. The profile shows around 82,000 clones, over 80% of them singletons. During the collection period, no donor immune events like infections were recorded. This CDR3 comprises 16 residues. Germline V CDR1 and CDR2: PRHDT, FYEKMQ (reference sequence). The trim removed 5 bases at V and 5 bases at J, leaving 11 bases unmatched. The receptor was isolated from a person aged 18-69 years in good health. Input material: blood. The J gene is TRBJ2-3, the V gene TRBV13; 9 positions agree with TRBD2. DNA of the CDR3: TGTGCCAGCAGCCCCCCGGGACTAGCTTATGGAGATACGCAGTATTTT. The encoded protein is CASSPPGLAYGDTQYF.